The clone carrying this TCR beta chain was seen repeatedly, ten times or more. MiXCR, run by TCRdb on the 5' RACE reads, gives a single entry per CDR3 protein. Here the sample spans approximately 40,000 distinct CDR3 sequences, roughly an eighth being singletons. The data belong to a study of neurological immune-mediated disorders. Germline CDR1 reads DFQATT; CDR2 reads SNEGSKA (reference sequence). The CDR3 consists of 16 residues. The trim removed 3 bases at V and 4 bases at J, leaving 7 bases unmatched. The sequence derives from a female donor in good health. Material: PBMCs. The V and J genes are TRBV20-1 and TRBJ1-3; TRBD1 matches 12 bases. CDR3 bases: TGCAGTGCTAGCGGGGACAGGGGGCTTACCGGAAACACCATATATTTT. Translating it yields CSASGDRGLTGNTIYF.